This T cell receptor (beta chain) was identified in a study of T cell changes during pregnancy in multiple sclerosis. Germline V CDR1 and CDR2: MGHRA, YSYEKL. The length of the CDR3 is 15 residues. The V and J ends lost 1 base and 9 bases, in that order; junction bases with no gene match: 6. Sequencing was performed with immunoSEQ multiplex PCR; in TCRdb, only in-frame clones are kept and a portion is missing. Of tens of thousands of clones listed, over 90% were seen once; the top ten hold 0.95% to 1%. The receptor was derived from a female donor with multiple sclerosis, enrolled in a pregnancy study. The sample here was peripheral blood, taken after pregnancy. This sequence joins TRBV4-1 and TRBJ1-6; 7 bases line up with TRBD1. Here the CDR3 reads CASSQGGTATSPLHF. The CDR3 DNA follows: TGCGCCAGCAGCCAAGGCGGGACAGCAACTTCACCCCTCCACTTT.